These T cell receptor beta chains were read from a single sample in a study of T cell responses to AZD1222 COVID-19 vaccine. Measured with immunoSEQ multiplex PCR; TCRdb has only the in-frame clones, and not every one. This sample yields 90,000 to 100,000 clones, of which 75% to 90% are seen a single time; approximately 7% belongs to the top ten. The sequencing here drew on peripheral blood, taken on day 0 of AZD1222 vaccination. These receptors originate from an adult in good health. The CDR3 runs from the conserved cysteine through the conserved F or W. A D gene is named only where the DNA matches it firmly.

CATTPLTRQGSNYGYTF	TGTGCCACCACCCCCTTGACCCGACAGGGGTCTAACTATGGCTACACCTTC	TRBV10-3	TRBJ1-2	TRBD1
CASSSSGGPYEQYF	TGCGCCAGCAGCTCTAGCGGGGGTCCCTACGAGCAGTACTTC	TRBV10-1	TRBJ2-7	TRBD2
CASSDPVWGATEAFF	TGTGCCAGCAGTGACCCAGTCTGGGGGGCCACTGAAGCTTTCTTT	TRBV6-4	TRBJ1-1	-
CASISGSRTGELFF	TGTGCCAGCATTAGCGGGAGTAGGACCGGGGAGCTGTTTTTT	TRBV28	TRBJ2-2	TRBD2
CASSSPPTYEQYF	TGTGCCAGCAGTTCCCCCCCAACCTACGAGCAGTACTTC	TRBV6-2/TRBV6-3	TRBJ2-7	-
CASSYSGGGNTGELFF	TGTGCCAGCAGTTACTCGGGAGGGGGGAACACCGGGGAGCTGTTTTTT	TRBV6-5	TRBJ2-2	-
CASSVDPLTYEQYF	TGTGCCAGCAGCGTAGACCCACTGACCTACGAGCAGTACTTC	TRBV9	TRBJ2-7	-
CAWSEGRGQFF	TGTGCCTGGAGCGAAGGGCGGGGGCAGTTCTTC	TRBV30	TRBJ2-1	-
CSVEGSRRGTDTQYF	TGCAGCGTTGAGGGTAGCCGCCGGGGCACAGATACGCAGTATTTT	TRBV29-1	TRBJ2-3	-
CASSQGRLANEQFF	TGCGCCAGCAGCCAAGGAAGACTAGCAAACGAGCAGTTCTTC	TRBV4-3	TRBJ2-1	TRBD2
CASSPTGFFYGYTF	TGTGCCAGCAGCCCGACAGGGTTTTTCTATGGCTACACCTTC	TRBV6-5	TRBJ1-2	TRBD1
CASSQDPLQGAMFF	TGTGCCAGCAGCCAAGATCCCTTACAGGGGGCAATGTTTTTT	TRBV4-2	TRBJ1-4	TRBD1
CASSQRLAGTDTQYF	TGTGCCAGCAGCCAAAGACTAGCGGGCACAGATACGCAGTATTTT	TRBV4-2	TRBJ2-3	TRBD2
CASSQGPGRQFF	TGTGCCAGCAGCCAAGGACCGGGACGGCAGTTCTTC	TRBV3-1/TRBV3-2	TRBJ2-1	-